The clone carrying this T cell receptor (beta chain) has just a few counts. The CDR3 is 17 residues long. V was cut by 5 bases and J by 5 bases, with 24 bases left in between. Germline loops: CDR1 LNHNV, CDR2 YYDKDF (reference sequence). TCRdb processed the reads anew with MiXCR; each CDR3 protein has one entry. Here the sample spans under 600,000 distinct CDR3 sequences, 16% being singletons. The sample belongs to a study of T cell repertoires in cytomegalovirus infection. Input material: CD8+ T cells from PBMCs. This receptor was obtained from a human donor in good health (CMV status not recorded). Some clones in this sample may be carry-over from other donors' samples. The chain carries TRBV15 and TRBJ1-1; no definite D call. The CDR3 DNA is TGTGCCACCAGCCGTGGGGATGAGCTTGGGCGGAAAACTGAAGCTTTCTTT. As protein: CATSRGDELGRKTEAFF. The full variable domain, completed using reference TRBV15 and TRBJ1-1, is DAMVIQNPRYQVTQFGKPVTLSCSQTLNHNVMYWYQQKSSQAPKLLFHYYDKDFNNEADTPDNFQSRRPNTSFCFLDIRSPGLGDTAMYLCATSRGDELGRKTEAFFGQGTRLTVV.